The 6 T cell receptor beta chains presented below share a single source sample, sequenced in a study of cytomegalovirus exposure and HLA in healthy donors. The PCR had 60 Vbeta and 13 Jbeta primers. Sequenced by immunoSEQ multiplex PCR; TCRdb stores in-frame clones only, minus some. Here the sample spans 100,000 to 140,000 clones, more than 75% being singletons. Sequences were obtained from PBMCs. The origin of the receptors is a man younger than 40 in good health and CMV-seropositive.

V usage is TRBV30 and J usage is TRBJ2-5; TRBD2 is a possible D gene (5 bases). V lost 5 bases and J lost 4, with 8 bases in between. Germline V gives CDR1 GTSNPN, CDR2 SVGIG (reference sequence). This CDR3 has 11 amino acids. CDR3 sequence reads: CAWDEGETQYF. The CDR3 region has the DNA TGTGCCTGGGATGAGGGAGAGACCCAGTACTTC.

The CDR3 sequence is CASSVGRYQETQYF. The CDR3 DNA is TGTGCCAGCAGCGTGGGTCGGTACCAAGAGACCCAGTACTTC. The chain uses TRBV5-4 and TRBJ2-5; D unclear. This CDR3 is built from 14 residues. With 4 bases removed from V and 0 bases from J, the gap between germline ends came to 10 bases. CDR1 SGHNT and CDR2 YYREEE come from the germline V gene (reference sequence). Full variable domain (rest looked up from reference TRBV5-4 and TRBJ2-5): ETGVTQSPTHLIKTRGQQVTLRCSSQSGHNTVSWYQQALGQGPQFIFQYYREEENGRGNFPPRFSGLQFPNYSSELNVNALELDDSALYLCASSVGRYQETQYFGPGTRLLVL.

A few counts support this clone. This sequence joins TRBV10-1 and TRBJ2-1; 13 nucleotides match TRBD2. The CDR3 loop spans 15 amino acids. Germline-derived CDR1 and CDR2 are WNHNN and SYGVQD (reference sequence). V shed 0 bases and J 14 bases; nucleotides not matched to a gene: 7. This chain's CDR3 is CASSESTSGGAKEFF. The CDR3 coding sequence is TGCGCCAGCAGTGAGTCCACTAGCGGGGGGGCCAAGGAGTTCTTC.

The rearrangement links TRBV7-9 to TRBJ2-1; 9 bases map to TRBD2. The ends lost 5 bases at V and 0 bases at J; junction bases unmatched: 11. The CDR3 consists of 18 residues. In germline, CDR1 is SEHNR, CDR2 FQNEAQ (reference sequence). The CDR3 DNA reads TGTGCCAGCAGCACGAACTTCCTAGCGGGGAGCTCCTACAATGAGCAGTTCTTC. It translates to CASSTNFLAGSSYNEQFF. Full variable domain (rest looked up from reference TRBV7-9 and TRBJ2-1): DTGVSQNPRHKITKRGQNVTFRCDPISEHNRLYWYRQTLGQGPEFLTYFQNEAQLEKSRLLSDRFSAERPKGSFSTLEIQRTEQGDSAMYLCASSTNFLAGSSYNEQFFGPGTRLTVL.

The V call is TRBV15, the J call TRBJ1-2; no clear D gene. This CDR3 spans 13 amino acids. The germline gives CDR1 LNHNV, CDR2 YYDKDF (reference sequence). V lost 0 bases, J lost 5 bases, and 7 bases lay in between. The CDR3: CATSREVEYGYTF. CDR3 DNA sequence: TGTGCCACCAGCAGAGAAGTGGAGTATGGCTACACCTTC.

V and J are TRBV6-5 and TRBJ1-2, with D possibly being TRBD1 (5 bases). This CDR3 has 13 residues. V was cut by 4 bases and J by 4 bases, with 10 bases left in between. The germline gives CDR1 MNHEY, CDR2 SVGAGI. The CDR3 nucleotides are TGTGCCAGCAGTTTCGGCGACAGCTATGGCTACACCTTC. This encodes CASSFGDSYGYTF.